This T cell receptor (beta chain) came from a study of cytomegalovirus exposure and HLA in healthy donors. Study-wide results and caveats: Sequencing likely produced, as an artifact, a cluster of highly shared sequence variants. CMV antigen specificity of a few CMV-associated chains was confirmed in vitro. With high specificity and sensitivity, the classifier reportedly diagnosed cytomegalovirus status.

Trimming at V came to 0 bases and at J to 0 bases, leaving 3 bases not matched to a gene. Germline CDR1 reads LGHNA; CDR2 reads YNFKEQ. The CDR3 is 16 residues long. The PCR was carried out with 60 Vbeta primers and 13 Jbeta primers. Produced via immunoSEQ multiplex PCR; TCRdb's table is partial and in-frame only. The table includes 150,000 to 200,000 clones, 80% detected once. Note on this clone: Its target is not known.

This rearrangement joins TRBV4-2 to TRBJ2-3; 7 bases match TRBD2. The sequence was collected from a male donor in good health and CMV-seropositive. The source material was PBMCs. The CDR3 coding sequence is TGTGCCAGCAGCCAAGACGGAGCGGGAAGCACAGATACGCAGTATTTT. Amino acid sequence: CASSQDGAGSTDTQYF.